This T cell receptor (beta chain) was recovered during a study of cytomegalovirus exposure and HLA in healthy donors. Regarding this clone: Antigen unknown.

Primers: 60 Vbeta forward and 13 Jbeta reverse. Data came from immunoSEQ multiplex PCR; TCRdb stores just in-frame clones and leaves some out. The top ten clones hold approximately 7.4% of a sample with about 100,000 clones, about three quarters of them seen once. Trimming stripped 6 bases from V and 1 base from J, with 19 bases between. The CDR3 is 17 residues long. The germline gives CDR1 LNHDA, CDR2 SQIVND (reference sequence). Study observations and caveats: Cytomegalovirus status was reportedly diagnosed by the classifier with high specificity and sensitivity.

This receptor was taken from a man aged 45-65 years in good health and CMV-seropositive. The sample consisted of PBMCs. V and J are TRBV19 and TRBJ1-5; D is ambiguous. The CDR3 nucleotides are TGTGCCAGTAGCATGTATACGGGGATTTGGAGCAATCAGCCCCAGCATTTT. Translated, it gives CASSMYTGIWSNQPQHF.